Listed below are T cell receptor beta chains from one sample, sequenced in a study of OX40 agonist ivuxolimab in advanced cancers. The table came from immunoSEQ multiplex PCR; TCRdb's copy has only in-frame clones and leaves some out. Of some 86,000 clones in the sample, around 92% are singletons; the top ten hold around 6.5%. Source: CD4+ or CD8+ T cells sorted from blood, taken in a trial of the OX40 agonist ivuxolimab. These receptors were collected from an adult with an advanced solid tumor such as melanoma, head and neck, liver or kidney cancer. Both conserved end residues are part of each CDR3. D genes are given only for firm matches. A clone size is listed for some rows: how often the clone was seen (once, few, many), or a class if it is expanded.

. . TRBJ1-5 TRBV2 CASRLSPGTSNQPQHF TGTGCCAGCAGATTAAGCCCCGGGACATCCAATCAGCCCCAGCATTTT
. . TRBJ2-3 TRBV21-1 CASSKAPPGTRDTQYF TGTGCCAGCAGCAAAGCACCCCCAGGGACAAGAGATACGCAGTATTTT
. TRBD1 TRBJ1-5 TRBV18 CASSPPRTGGNQPQHF TGTGCCAGCTCACCACCCCGGACAGGCGGCAATCAGCCCCAGCATTTT
. TRBD2 TRBJ2-5 TRBV5-1 CASSFGTRGETQYF TGCGCCAGCAGCTTCGGGACTAGGGGAGAGACCCAGTACTTC
. . TRBJ2-5 TRBV5-6 CASSLEGRQETQYF TGTGCCAGCAGCTTGGAGGGGCGCCAAGAGACCCAGTACTTC
. . TRBJ1-2 TRBV7-2 CASSYPGRSIYGYTF TGTGCCAGCAGCTATCCGGGACGGAGTATTTATGGCTACACCTTC
. TRBD2 TRBJ2-7 TRBV27 CASSLRSSGEGKNF TGTGCCAGCAGTTTACGGTCTAGCGGAGAAGGAAAGAACTTC
once . TRBJ1-2 TRBV7-8 CASSVMTKTNYGYTF TGTGCCAGCAGCGTTATGACCAAAACCAACTATGGCTACACCTTC
. TRBD2 TRBJ2-1 TRBV4-1 CASSPTWATSGSHYNEQFF TGCGCCAGCAGCCCGACGTGGGCCACTAGCGGTTCCCACTACAATGAGCAGTTCTTC
. . TRBJ2-7 TRBV7-9 CASSLASSPTTYEQYF TGTGCCAGCAGCTTAGCGTCGAGCCCAACGACCTACGAGCAGTACTTC
few TRBD1 TRBJ1-5 TRBV28 CASSTQGFNQPQHF TGTGCCAGCAGCACACAGGGGTTCAATCAGCCCCAGCATTTT
once . TRBJ2-7 TRBV7-9 CASSMTGSGEQYF TGTGCCAGCAGCATGACAGGTTCGGGAGAGCAGTACTTC
. . TRBJ2-1 TRBV6-5 CASSYRVPYNEQFF TGTGCCAGCAGTTACAGGGTTCCCTACAATGAGCAGTTCTTC
. TRBD1 TRBJ1-4 TRBV27 CASRHNRGPSSNEKLFF TGTGCCAGCAGACATAACAGGGGGCCAAGTTCTAATGAAAAACTGTTTTTT
. . TRBJ2-2 TRBV5-1 CASSLAGEMAPGELFF TGCGCCAGCAGCTTGGCCGGGGAAATGGCCCCCGGGGAGCTGTTTTTT
once . TRBJ2-7 TRBV6-1 CASSGRRTHSTYEQYF TGTGCCAGCAGTGGAAGGAGGACGCATTCGACCTACGAGCAGTACTTC
few . TRBJ1-1 TRBV6-1 CASSRLAEAFF TGTGCCAGCAGTAGGTTGGCTGAAGCTTTCTTT
. TRBD1 TRBJ2-6 TRBV2 CASSLAGGAGANVLTF TGTGCCAGCAGTCTTGCAGGGGGCGCTGGGGCCAACGTCCTGACTTTC
. . TRBJ2-3 TRBV19 CASSIGDFTDTQYF TGTGCCAGTAGTATAGGCGACTTCACAGATACGCAGTATTTT
. . TRBJ1-4 TRBV5-4 CASSIDPEGKLFF TGTGCCAGCAGCATAGACCCGGAGGGAAAACTGTTTTTT
. . TRBJ2-1 TRBV15 CATSRDLGASQFNEQFF TGTGCCACCAGCAGAGATCTAGGTGCTAGCCAATTTAATGAGCAGTTCTTC
. TRBD2 TRBJ2-1 TRBV5-4 CASRKGLAGVDEQFF TGTGCCAGCAGAAAGGGGCTAGCGGGAGTAGATGAGCAGTTCTTC
. . TRBJ2-1 TRBV9 CASSAPPRKSAYNEQFF TGTGCCAGCAGCGCCCCCCCCAGGAAATCGGCCTACAATGAGCAGTTCTTC
. TRBD1 TRBJ1-3 TRBV5-1 CASSLWQGASGNTIYF TGCGCCAGCAGCTTGTGGCAGGGGGCGTCAGGAAACACCATATATTTT
. TRBD1 TRBJ2-5 TRBV19 CASSISGRGRAETQYF TGTGCCAGTAGTATTAGTGGCAGGGGGCGCGCAGAGACCCAGTACTTC
. . TRBJ1-2 TRBV5-1 CASSMEQEYGYTF TGCGCCAGCAGTATGGAACAGGAGTATGGCTACACCTTC
. . TRBJ1-4 TRBV28 CASSYPITTNEKLFF TGTGCCAGCAGTTACCCGATAACAACTAATGAAAAACTGTTTTTT
. TRBD2 TRBJ2-1 TRBV28 CASSLFRLAGGPRNEQFF TGTGCCAGCAGTTTATTCCGACTAGCGGGAGGGCCACGCAATGAGCAGTTCTTC
. . TRBJ1-5 TRBV21-1 CASSKGTGSGQPQHF TGTGCCAGCAGCAAAGGGACGGGGTCGGGTCAGCCCCAGCATTTT
once . TRBJ2-7 TRBV5-4 CASSNAVTGSQYF TGTGCCAGCAGCAACGCCGTTACAGGGTCGCAGTACTTC
. TRBD1 TRBJ2-3 TRBV12-5 CASGYGQGSDTQYF TGCGCTAGTGGTTACGGACAGGGATCAGATACGCAGTATTTT
. . TRBJ2-1 TRBV5-4 CASSFGRMGDEQFF TGTGCCAGCAGCTTTGGCAGGATGGGTGATGAGCAGTTCTTC
. . TRBJ2-5 TRBV2 CASSEQGLDRETQYF TGTGCCAGCAGCGAACAGGGTTTGGATCGAGAGACCCAGTACTTC
. . TRBJ2-2 TRBV7-2 CASSRDVTVLNTGELFF TGTGCCAGCAGCCGCGACGTTACAGTTCTAAACACCGGGGAGCTGTTTTTT
. . TRBJ1-1 TRBV7-3 CATPGQCEAFF TGTGCCACCCCTGGACAGTGTGAAGCTTTCTTT
. . TRBJ2-3 TRBV6-1 CASSRVSTSTDTQYF TGTGCCAGCAGCCGCGTCTCCACTAGCACAGATACGCAGTATTTT
. TRBD1 TRBJ2-7 TRBV7-8 CASSLQDRGSEQYF TGTGCCAGCAGCCTCCAGGACAGGGGTAGCGAGCAGTACTTC
. TRBD1 TRBJ1-5 TRBV2 CASSWGSSGTGGFEGNQPQHF TGTGCCAGCAGTTGGGGTTCCTCCGGGACAGGGGGGTTTGAGGGCAATCAGCCCCAGCATTTT
. TRBD1 TRBJ2-4 TRBV7-9 CASSFGTGVLKNIQYF TGTGCCAGCAGCTTCGGTACAGGGGTACTAAAAAACATTCAGTACTTC
. TRBD1 TRBJ1-5 TRBV11-2 CASSLTTGANQPQHF TGTGCCAGCAGCTTAACCACAGGGGCCAATCAGCCCCAGCATTTT
. TRBD1 TRBJ2-4 TRBV2 CASSAGGQGSYIQYF TGTGCCAGCAGTGCCGGGGGACAGGGGTCTTACATTCAGTACTTC
. . TRBJ2-5 TRBV2 CASRGTEETQYF TGTGCCAGCAGGGGGACGGAAGAGACCCAGTACTTC
. TRBD2 TRBJ2-1 TRBV7-6 CASSSGGYNEQFF TGTGCCAGCAGCTCGGGGGGTTACAATGAGCAGTTCTTC
. . TRBJ2-7 TRBV30 CAWRDPGLPTPNF TGTGCCTGGAGGGACCCCGGACTCCCCACCCCGAACTTC
. . TRBJ2-5 TRBV5-4 CASSLDNRSQYF TGTGCCAGCAGCTTGGACAACAGAAGCCAGTACTTC
. TRBD1 TRBJ1-3 TRBV2 CASSINRGPSGNTIYF TGTGCCAGCAGTATAAACAGGGGTCCGTCTGGAAACACCATATATTTT
. . TRBJ1-4 TRBV30 CAWNLGGKKLFF TGTGCCTGGAATCTGGGTGGAAAAAAACTGTTTTTT
. TRBD2 TRBJ2-1 TRBV6-1 CASGRLAGGDNEQFF TGTGCCAGCGGACGACTAGCGGGGGGGGACAATGAGCAGTTCTTC
. TRBD1 TRBJ1-1 TRBV5-1 CASSPSPTYDRGYRTEAFF TGCGCCAGCAGCCCAAGCCCTACATACGACAGGGGGTATCGCACTGAAGCTTTCTTT
. TRBD2 TRBJ2-1 TRBV5-1 CASSSRLAGGLYNEQFF TGCGCCAGCAGCTCTAGACTAGCGGGAGGGCTTTACAATGAGCAGTTCTTC
. TRBD1 TRBJ1-1 TRBV6-5 CASSMQGVGTEAFF TGTGCCAGCAGTATGCAGGGGGTAGGCACTGAAGCTTTCTTT
. . TRBJ1-2 TRBV13 CASSQDSDGYTF TGTGCCAGCAGCCAGGACTCCGATGGCTACACCTTC